This T cell receptor beta chain was observed in a study of Tregs in tolerant kidney transplant recipients. Regarding the study as a whole: Biological reproducibility was not directly addressed, but technical replication error appeared minimal. Antigen-driven expansion was suggested because donor-specific Tregs expanded more than all Tregs in tolerant patients. Few patients were studied, so findings need validation in larger groups.

Method: immunoSEQ multiplex PCR; TCRdb's copy keeps in-frame clones and lacks some. The sample lists roughly 64,000 clones, under 98% occurring once. Germline loops: CDR1 SGHAT, CDR2 FQNNGV. V lost 7 bases, J lost 0 bases, and 13 bases lay in between. CDR3 length equals 15 residues. Of note for this clone: Its antigen is undetermined.

Thawed PBMCs were FACS-sorted into unstimulated CD4+CD25+CD127- regulatory T cells, CD4+CD25- non-regulatory cells, CD4 and CD8 cells. The genes are TRBV11-2 and TRBJ2-1; D is unresolved. The source material was Tregs from blood, sampled before the transplant. The TCR sequence derives from a human donor who received a combined kidney and bone marrow transplant. The CDR3 sequence is CASKPKMSSYNEQFF. CDR3 DNA sequence: TGTGCCAGCAAACCGAAGATGAGCTCCTACAATGAGCAGTTCTTC.